Presented here are 17 T cell receptor beta chains from one specimen sequenced in a study of blood T cell repertoires in COVID-19. TCRdb's table, derived via immunoSEQ multiplex PCR, lists solely in-frame clones and lacks some. This table holds more than 55,000 clones, around nine tenths found once. The sample taken for sequencing was peripheral blood. These receptors were collected from a man aged 60-69 years with acute or convalescent COVID-19.

The gene calls are TRBV6-4 and TRBJ1-1; D may be TRBD1 (6 bases). The CDR3 is 13 residues long. Germline CDR1 MRHNA, CDR2 SNTAGT. Between the trimmed V and J ends, which lost 3 bases and 5 bases, there was a span of 10 bases. This CDR3 reads CASSEGGGTEAFF. For the CDR3, the DNA is TGTGCCAGCAGTGAAGGGGGGGGGACTGAAGCTTTCTTT.

The chain links TRBV6-6 to TRBJ1-1, with 9 bases fitting TRBD1. The CDR3 is 15 amino acids. V lost 2 bases and J lost 1; bases outside the gene matches: 2. Germline lookup yields CDR1 MNHNY and CDR2 SVGAGI (reference sequence). CDR3 nucleotides: TGTGCCAGCAGTTACGGGGACAGGGCGAACACTGAAGCTTTCTTT. Translating it yields CASSYGDRANTEAFF.

The V and J genes are TRBV5-4 and TRBJ1-6, with 7 bases matching TRBD1. V lost 0 bases and J lost 7; bases outside the gene matches: 7. Germline-derived CDR1 and CDR2 are SGHNT and YYREEE (reference sequence). This CDR3 has 16 residues. The DNA for the CDR3 is TGTGCCAGCAGCTTGGACCCGACAGGGAGAAATTCACCCCTCCACTTT. Residues: CASSLDPTGRNSPLHF.

The V gene is TRBV6-5, the J gene TRBJ1-2; D is possibly TRBD1 (6 bases). The CDR3 totals 14 residues. From germline, CDR1 is MNHEY and CDR2 SVGAGI. The germline V and J ends were trimmed by 6 bases and 9 bases, with 20 bases remaining between them. The DNA of the CDR3 is TGTGCCAGCAGCCTCAGGGGAAGGTCTAGGAGCTACACCTTC. It specifies CASSLRGRSRSYTF.

This clone came up a few times. This chain joins TRBV28 and TRBJ1-5, with TRBD1 matching 7 bases. V lost 5 bases and J lost 2; bases outside the gene matches: 6. Germline lookup yields CDR1 MDHEN and CDR2 SYDVKM. CDR3 length: 15 residues. The CDR3 DNA reads as TGTGCCAGCAGTCCGCCAACAGGGGGCAATCAGCCCCAGCATTTT. This codes for CASSPPTGGNQPQHF.

The rearrangement links TRBV30 to TRBJ1-3; D possibly corresponds to TRBD1 (6 bases). The CDR3 runs to 16 residues. Trimming shortened V by 5 bases and J by 0 bases, and 17 bases separated the two germline ends. Germline CDR1 GTSNPN, CDR2 SVGIG (reference sequence). The CDR3 DNA sequence: TGTGCCTGGTTCCCTCGGGACATCTTCTCTGGAAACACCATATATTTT. Its translation: CAWFPRDIFSGNTIYF.

This rearrangement joins TRBV5-1 to TRBJ2-3; 14 bases are shared with TRBD2. J lost 6 bases, V lost 3 bases, and 12 bases had no gene match. CDR3 length equals 18 residues. CDR1 and CDR2 from the germline V gene are SGHRS and YFSETQ. The CDR3: CASSSVPGLAGVSDTQYF. In nucleotides, the CDR3 is TGCGCCAGCAGCTCAGTCCCGGGACTAGCGGGAGTATCCGATACGCAGTATTTT.

The chain uses TRBV5-1 and TRBJ2-1; TRBD2 agrees at 9 bases. This CDR3 has 16 residues. Germline V gives CDR1 SGHRS, CDR2 YFSETQ. Unmatched junction bases numbered 3, after V lost 0 bases and J lost 2 bases. The CDR3 loop is CASSLVVAGAYNEQFF. The CDR3 region has the DNA TGCGCCAGCAGCTTGGTTGTAGCGGGGGCCTACAATGAGCAGTTCTTC.

V gene TRBV18 combines with J gene TRBJ1-2; D is possibly TRBD1 (5 bases). The V end was cut by 3 bases, the J end by 7 bases, with 15 bases between. Germline CDR1 reads KGHSH; CDR2 reads LQKENI. The CDR3 loop spans 14 amino acids. The CDR3 DNA is TGTGCCAGCTCACCCGGACTGGGGGGACCTGGCTACACCTTC. Protein sequence: CASSPGLGGPGYTF.

This chain uses TRBV11-2 with TRBJ2-7, with 7 nucleotides matching TRBD1. This CDR3 has 15 residues. Trimming at V came to 0 bases and at J to 8 bases, leaving 10 bases not matched to a gene. Germline CDR1 and CDR2: SGHAT and FQNNGV. This CDR3 is CASSLDIGGGLQQYF. CDR3 bases: TGTGCCAGCAGCTTAGATATAGGGGGCGGCTTGCAGCAGTACTTC.

The genes are TRBV30 and TRBJ1-2; 7 positions agree with TRBD1. This CDR3 has 12 residues. Germline CDR1 is GTSNPN and CDR2 is SVGIG (reference sequence). Trimming cost V 1 base and J 8 bases; bases outside gene matches: 4. CDR3 bases: TGTGCCTGGAGTGGGGCCAGGGGGGGCTACACCTTC. Translation: CAWSGARGGYTF.

V and J are TRBV6-5 and TRBJ1-6, with 9 nucleotides matching TRBD1. V dropped 6 bases and J dropped 9; count of bases not matched to a gene: 6. Germline V CDR1 and CDR2: MNHEY, SVGAGI. The CDR3 covers 14 residues. CDR3 amino acids: CASRSGTGISPLHF. CDR3 in DNA: TGTGCCAGCAGGTCCGGGACAGGGATTTCACCCCTCCACTTT.

The table lists this clone with a count of one. V gene TRBV28 combines with J gene TRBJ2-5, with D perhaps TRBD2 (6 bases). The germline V gene encodes CDR1 MDHEN and CDR2 SYDVKM. The CDR3 is 15 residues long. V was pared by 5 bases and J by 5 bases, with 18 bases between. This chain's CDR3 is CASSGVVGLMETQYF. The CDR3 DNA is TGTGCCAGCAGTGGGGTTGTGGGACTTATGGAGACCCAGTACTTC.

The CDR3 bases are TGTGCCACCAACCGTGACTCGAAAGAGACCCAGTACTTC. Protein product: CATNRDSKETQYF. The chain is built from TRBV5-4 and TRBJ2-5, with D unresolved. The germline CDR1 and CDR2 sequences are SGHNT and YYREEE (reference sequence). Deletions cut 9 bases from V and 3 bases from J, with 15 bases between. The CDR3 runs to 13 residues.

The CDR3 DNA reads TGTGCCAGCAGCGTAGGGTTCGGGGGACGGCGACAAGAGACCCAGTACTTC. Its protein product is CASSVGFGGRRQETQYF. The gene calls are TRBV9 and TRBJ2-5; possible D gene TRBD2, 6 bases. CDR1 is SGDLS, CDR2 YYNGEE, per germline. CDR3 size: 17 residues. Trimming left V 0 bases short and J 2 bases short, with 17 bases between.

CDR3 sequence reads: CAWARGGAGYEQYF. CDR3 bases: TGTGCCTGGGCTCGGGGAGGGGCAGGCTACGAGCAGTACTTC. The rearrangement uses TRBV30 and TRBJ2-7; TRBD2 aligns across 7 bases. The CDR3 consists of 14 residues. Germline CDR1 and CDR2: GTSNPN and SVGIG (reference sequence). The V and J ends lost 5 bases and 3 bases, in that order; junction bases with no gene match: 10.

This chain links TRBV3-1 (or the pseudogene TRBV3-2) with TRBJ1-5; D gene uncertain. The CDR3 is 13 residues long. V lost 1 base and J lost 5, with 6 bases in between. Germline V gene lookup returns CDR1 LGHDT and CDR2 YNNKEL (reference sequence). The CDR3 sequence is CASSQGTDQPQHF. The CDR3 DNA reads TGTGCCAGCAGCCAAGGTACGGATCAGCCCCAGCATTTT.